The entry that follows covers one TCR beta chain sequence. Antigen unknown. This sample was included in a study of vaccination effects on CD4 cells after COVID-19. The overall study: Antigen-specific CD4+ T cells were first expanded with viral peptide pools by the ViraFEST assay and only then sequenced.

Regarding the study as a whole: Few convalescent patients and no early post-infection timepoints were included in the study. From healthy vaccinees, only 1 of 255 vaccine-induced clones also reacted to common cold coronaviruses.

Once cultured for 10 to 11 days, the cells underwent separation to obtain CD4+ T cells. This table comes from immunoSEQ multiplex PCR, and its TCRdb copy is limited to in-frame clones, with some not included. The sample includes over 45,000 clones, about 83% seen only once; the top ten take roughly 3.2%. The CDR3 runs 17 residues. V lost 4 bases and J lost 2, with 18 bases in between. Germline V gives CDR1 MNHNS, CDR2 SASEGT. This TCR was sampled from a human donor who received a COVID-19 vaccine. This chain joins TRBV6-1 and TRBJ1-5; perhaps TRBD1 as D (6 bases). This material consisted of CD4+ T cells from PBMCs cultured without peptide, taken before COVID-19 vaccination. CDR3 loop: CASSVSAGGWGNQPQHF. The CDR3, as DNA: TGTGCCAGCAGTGTCTCCGCGGGGGGCTGGGGCAATCAGCCCCAGCATTTT.